This is a list of T cell receptor beta chains from one sample in a study of Tregs in tolerant kidney transplant recipients. Sequencing used immunoSEQ multiplex PCR; TCRdb keeps in-frame clones, though not all of them. The table includes 200,000 to 300,000 clones, 84% detected once. Sequencing used CD4+ T cells from blood. The receptors were sampled from a human donor in good health. Each CDR3 is given with its conserved first and last residue. Each record gives: clone size, J gene, D gene, V gene, CDR3 DNA, CDR3 protein. D genes are given only for firm matches. Part of the rows lack a size; the others show once, few, many or a class for expanded clones.

NA | TRBJ2-2 | NA | TRBV7-9 | TGTGCCAGCAGCCCCCCATCAGGAGGTGGCACCGGGGAGCTGTTTTTT | CASSPPSGGGTGELFF
few | TRBJ2-7 | NA | TRBV5-4 | TGTGCCAGCAGAGCTCGTCCAGCCTCCTACGAGCAGTACTTC | CASRARPASYEQYF
NA | TRBJ2-4 | NA | TRBV18 | TGTGCCAGCTCACCACCTCTGGGGATAGCCAAAAACATTCAGTACTTC | CASSPPLGIAKNIQYF
NA | TRBJ2-1 | NA | TRBV6-1 | TGTGCCAGCAGTGAAGGTTACAATGAGCAGTTCTTC | CASSEGYNEQFF
NA | TRBJ2-3 | NA | TRBV6-5 | TGTGCCAGCAGTTACGTCCTGGGAAGCACAGATACGCAGTATTTT | CASSYVLGSTDTQYF
NA | TRBJ2-3 | NA | TRBV19 | TGTGCCAGTAGGGACGATTTCCGGGCAGATACGCAGTATTTT | CASRDDFRADTQYF
NA | TRBJ2-7 | NA | TRBV4-2 | TGTGCCAGCAGCCAAGAAGTTTGGGACTCCTCCTACGAGCAGTACTTC | CASSQEVWDSSYEQYF
NA | TRBJ1-6 | TRBD1 | TRBV5-1 | TGCGCCAGCAGCCCCGACGGGACAGGGAATTCACCCCTCCACTTT | CASSPDGTGNSPLHF
NA | TRBJ1-2 | NA | TRBV4-3 | TGCGCCAGCAGCGTCGGGAGAGGGTATGGCTACACCTTC | CASSVGRGYGYTF
NA | TRBJ2-4 | NA | TRBV5-6 | TGTGCCAGCAGCCCCGTTGGGTTAGCCAAAAACATTCAGTACTTC | CASSPVGLAKNIQYF
once | TRBJ2-2 | NA | TRBV5-4 | TGTGCCAGCAGCTTGGCCGGACTTCCAACCGGGGAGCTGTTTTTT | CASSLAGLPTGELFF
NA | TRBJ2-7 | NA | TRBV15 | TGTGCCACCAGCCCAGGACTATCTGGCTACGAGCAGTACTTC | CATSPGLSGYEQYF
NA | TRBJ2-5 | NA | TRBV5-1 | TGCGCCAGCAGCTTACAAGGGTTGGACCAGTACTTC | CASSLQGLDQYF
NA | TRBJ1-1 | TRBD1 | TRBV11-2 | TGTGCCAGCGGCCGGGGACAGATCACAACTGAAGCTTTCTTT | CASGRGQITTEAFF
NA | TRBJ1-1 | NA | TRBV7-2 | TGTGCCAGCAGCTTCGGACAGCCTTTCCCTGAAGCTTTCTTT | CASSFGQPFPEAFF
NA | TRBJ2-3 | TRBD2 | TRBV4-1 | TGCGCCAGCAGACCCTTAGCGGGAGTCAGGGGTACGCAGTATTTT | CASRPLAGVRGTQYF
NA | TRBJ2-2 | NA | TRBV9 | TGTGCCAGCAGCGTAGTCGGAGCCACCGGGGAGCTGTTTTTT | CASSVVGATGELFF
NA | TRBJ2-7 | TRBD1 | TRBV27 | TGTGCCAGCAGCCGGACAGGCGGCCTCGAGCAGTACTTC | CASSRTGGLEQYF
once | TRBJ2-5 | TRBD1 | TRBV2 | TGTGCCACCACTACCGGGACAGGGAACGGAGAGACCCAGTACTTC | CATTTGTGNGETQYF
NA | TRBJ2-3 | NA | TRBV5-4 | TGTGCCAGCAGCTCACAAAAGGACGGACCCACAGATACGCAGTATTTT | CASSSQKDGPTDTQYF